A selection of T cell receptor beta chains follows, all from one sample in a study of T cells in Graves' hyperthyroidism and ophthalmopathy. MiXCR, run by TCRdb on the multiplex PCR reads, gives a single entry per CDR3 protein. This table has 300,000 to 450,000 distinct CDR3 sequences, over 10% appearing once. Sequenced input: blood. These receptor sequences come from a woman aged 18-29 years with Graves' hyperthyroidism. The CDR3 runs from the conserved cysteine through the conserved F or W. The D gene is left open where the match is weak. Clone sizes are given selectively: once, few, many, or a class where the clone is expanded.

j_call: TRBJ1-3; v_call: TRBV7-9; clone_size: .; d_call: TRBD1; cdr3_nt: TGTGCCAGCAGCTTTGGGACAGGGACTGGAAACACCATATATTTT; cdr3_aa: CASSFGTGTGNTIYF
j_call: TRBJ2-2; v_call: TRBV29-1; clone_size: many; d_call: TRBD2; cdr3_nt: TGCAGCGCATCACTAGCGGGAGCGACCTACGGGGAGCTGTTTTTT; cdr3_aa: CSASLAGATYGELFF
j_call: TRBJ2-1; v_call: TRBV20-1; clone_size: few; d_call: .; cdr3_nt: TGCAGTGCTACCCCCGAGCTCTCATCCTACAATGAGCAGTTCTTC; cdr3_aa: CSATPELSSYNEQFF
j_call: TRBJ2-6; v_call: TRBV28; clone_size: .; d_call: .; cdr3_nt: TGTGCCAGCAGTACCGTCTACTCTGGGGCCAACGTCCTGACTTTC; cdr3_aa: CASSTVYSGANVLTF
j_call: TRBJ2-1; v_call: TRBV7-3; clone_size: few; d_call: .; cdr3_nt: TGTGCCAGCAGCTCGAGCCCCAGGGATGAGCAGTTCTTC; cdr3_aa: CASSSSPRDEQFF
j_call: TRBJ1-3; v_call: TRBV24-1; clone_size: many; d_call: .; cdr3_nt: TGTGCCACCAGTGATTTTAACGGCCCGGCGGGAAACACCATATATTTT; cdr3_aa: CATSDFNGPAGNTIYF
j_call: TRBJ2-2; v_call: TRBV2; clone_size: .; d_call: TRBD1; cdr3_nt: TGTGCCAGCAGTGTACAGGGGGCGGGGGGGGAGCTGTTTTTT; cdr3_aa: CASSVQGAGGELFF
j_call: TRBJ2-1; v_call: TRBV14; clone_size: many; d_call: .; cdr3_nt: TGTGCCAGCAGCTCCCGCGGAGGCACCTACAATGAGCAGTTCTTC; cdr3_aa: CASSSRGGTYNEQFF
j_call: TRBJ1-3; v_call: TRBV19; clone_size: .; d_call: .; cdr3_nt: TGTGCCAGTAGGGCGGGCAGCTCGAACTCTGGAAACACCATATATTTT; cdr3_aa: CASRAGSSNSGNTIYF
j_call: TRBJ1-1; v_call: TRBV6-1; clone_size: many; d_call: .; cdr3_nt: TGTGCCAGCAGCGATAGGGAGGGCCCTTGGGGCACTGAAGCTTTCTTT; cdr3_aa: CASSDREGPWGTEAFF
j_call: TRBJ2-1; v_call: TRBV11-2; clone_size: .; d_call: .; cdr3_nt: TGTGCCAGCAGCTTAGAGGCAGGGTCCTACAATGAGCAGTCCTTC; cdr3_aa: CASSLEAGSYNEQSF
j_call: TRBJ2-5; v_call: TRBV28; clone_size: many; d_call: TRBD2; cdr3_nt: TGTGCCAGCAGTTGGGTGCCGGGTAGCGGGGGGGCCGGTGAGACCCAGTACTTC; cdr3_aa: CASSWVPGSGGAGETQYF
j_call: TRBJ1-1; v_call: TRBV2; clone_size: .; d_call: .; cdr3_nt: TGTGCCAGCCGCAGCCAGGCAAAATTAAACACTGGAGCTTTCTTT; cdr3_aa: CASRSQAKLNTGAFF
j_call: TRBJ2-3; v_call: TRBV5-1; clone_size: many; d_call: .; cdr3_nt: TGCGCCAGCAGCCCCCAAGGCACAGATACGCAGTATTTT; cdr3_aa: CASSPQGTDTQYF
j_call: TRBJ1-2; v_call: TRBV2; clone_size: many; d_call: .; cdr3_nt: TGTGCCGGAAACGAGGATACAGGGTATGGCTACACCTTC; cdr3_aa: CAGNEDTGYGYTF
j_call: TRBJ2-7; v_call: TRBV6-2/TRBV6-3; clone_size: many; d_call: .; cdr3_nt: TGTGCCAGCAGTTATTACGACACCCATTACGAGCAGTACTTC; cdr3_aa: CASSYYDTHYEQYF
j_call: TRBJ1-5; v_call: TRBV28; clone_size: many; d_call: .; cdr3_nt: TGTGCCAGCAGTTTACAGCAGCCCCAGCATTTT; cdr3_aa: CASSLQQPQHF
j_call: TRBJ1-4; v_call: TRBV11-2; clone_size: many; d_call: TRBD1; cdr3_nt: TGTGCCAGCAGACCGAACACAGGGGTAAGGGGAAAACTGTTTTTT; cdr3_aa: CASRPNTGVRGKLFF
j_call: TRBJ2-7; v_call: TRBV18; clone_size: .; d_call: .; cdr3_nt: TGTGCCAGCTCAGAACGGACACTTTTTACCTACGAGCAGTACTTC; cdr3_aa: CASSERTLFTYEQYF
j_call: TRBJ2-1; v_call: TRBV11-2; clone_size: once; d_call: TRBD2; cdr3_nt: TGTGCCAGCAGCCCTCCCCCACTAGCGGCCTACAATGAGCAGTTCTTC; cdr3_aa: CASSPPPLAAYNEQFF
j_call: TRBJ2-5; v_call: TRBV20-1; clone_size: many; d_call: .; cdr3_nt: TGCAGTGCTAGAGTAATAGGGTACCAAGAGACCCAGTACTTC; cdr3_aa: CSARVIGYQETQYF
j_call: TRBJ1-1; v_call: TRBV3-1; clone_size: many; d_call: .; cdr3_nt: TGTGCCACCTCCCGGGGGGGCGAGGCTTTCTTT; cdr3_aa: CATSRGGEAFF
j_call: TRBJ1-5; v_call: TRBV10-3; clone_size: few; d_call: TRBD1; cdr3_nt: TGTGCCATCAGTGATATCGGGACAGGCTCGAATAGCAATCAGCCCCAGCATTTT; cdr3_aa: CAISDIGTGSNSNQPQHF
j_call: TRBJ1-5; v_call: TRBV6-1; clone_size: .; d_call: .; cdr3_nt: TGTGCCAGCAGTGAAGATTGGGTTGGGCAGCCCCAGCATTTT; cdr3_aa: CASSEDWVGQPQHF
j_call: TRBJ2-5; v_call: TRBV27; clone_size: many; d_call: TRBD1; cdr3_nt: TGTGCCAGCAGTTTATGGGGGACAGGGGGAGAGACCCAGTACTTC; cdr3_aa: CASSLWGTGGETQYF
j_call: TRBJ1-5; v_call: TRBV5-4; clone_size: once; d_call: .; cdr3_nt: TGTGCCAGCAGTCAGGCGGACGTACAGGGCTTTGGCAATCAGCCCCAGCATTTT; cdr3_aa: CASSQADVQGFGNQPQHF
j_call: TRBJ2-7; v_call: TRBV28; clone_size: many; d_call: TRBD1; cdr3_nt: TGTGCCAGTGGGCGGGGTGGGACAGGGGCCTACGAGCAGTACTTC; cdr3_aa: CASGRGGTGAYEQYF
j_call: TRBJ1-5; v_call: TRBV12-3/TRBV12-4; clone_size: .; d_call: .; cdr3_nt: TGTGCCAGCAGTTTAGTGGGGGACAGCAATCAGCCCCAGCATTTT; cdr3_aa: CASSLVGDSNQPQHF
j_call: TRBJ1-4; v_call: TRBV27; clone_size: many; d_call: .; cdr3_nt: TGTGCCAGCAGTTTGTTCGGAGGGAATGAAAAACTGTTTTTT; cdr3_aa: CASSLFGGNEKLFF
j_call: TRBJ1-6; v_call: TRBV28; clone_size: many; d_call: .; cdr3_nt: TGTGCCAGCAGTCGACAGTCTTCACCCCTCCACTTT; cdr3_aa: CASSRQSSPLHF
j_call: TRBJ2-4; v_call: TRBV27; clone_size: .; d_call: TRBD1; cdr3_nt: TGTGCCAGCAGTTTATCCGCACAGGGGAGCATTCAGTACTTC; cdr3_aa: CASSLSAQGSIQYF
j_call: TRBJ1-3; v_call: TRBV12-3/TRBV12-4; clone_size: many; d_call: TRBD1; cdr3_nt: TGTGCCAGCAGACGGACGAGGGACAGCTCTGGAAACACCATATATTTT; cdr3_aa: CASRRTRDSSGNTIYF
j_call: TRBJ1-5; v_call: TRBV6-1; clone_size: many; d_call: TRBD1; cdr3_nt: TGTGCCAGCAGTCGACAGGGACAGGGCAATCAGCCCCAGCATTTT; cdr3_aa: CASSRQGQGNQPQHF
j_call: TRBJ2-5; v_call: TRBV11-2; clone_size: .; d_call: .; cdr3_nt: TGTGCCAGCAGCTCCAGTGGTGGGCGTGAGGAGACCCAGTACTTC; cdr3_aa: CASSSSGGREETQYF
j_call: TRBJ1-1; v_call: TRBV12-3/TRBV12-4; clone_size: many; d_call: TRBD1; cdr3_nt: TGTGCCAGCAGTGCGTTACAGGGGGTTATGGAGGAAGCTTTCTTT; cdr3_aa: CASSALQGVMEEAFF
j_call: TRBJ2-1; v_call: TRBV9; clone_size: few; d_call: TRBD2; cdr3_nt: TGTGCCAGCAGCGAGACTAGCGGGGGGGCCAACTACAATGAGCAGTTCTTC; cdr3_aa: CASSETSGGANYNEQFF
j_call: TRBJ2-5; v_call: TRBV4-2; clone_size: few; d_call: .; cdr3_nt: TGTGCCAGCAGCCAGGAGACAGGCCAAGAGACCCAGTACTTC; cdr3_aa: CASSQETGQETQYF
j_call: TRBJ2-1; v_call: TRBV12-3/TRBV12-4; clone_size: many; d_call: TRBD1; cdr3_nt: TGTGCCAGCAGACCGGGACAGGGGGTCCACAATGAGCAGTTCTTC; cdr3_aa: CASRPGQGVHNEQFF
j_call: TRBJ2-1; v_call: TRBV2; clone_size: .; d_call: .; cdr3_nt: TGTGCCAGCAAAGGTCAGGGGCCCTACAATGAGCAGTTCTTC; cdr3_aa: CASKGQGPYNEQFF
j_call: TRBJ1-6; v_call: TRBV9; clone_size: many; d_call: TRBD1; cdr3_nt: TGTGCCAGCAGCGTAGACGGGGCAGGGGGTGTATCACCCCTCCACTTT; cdr3_aa: CASSVDGAGGVSPLHF
j_call: TRBJ2-5; v_call: TRBV7-3; clone_size: many; d_call: .; cdr3_nt: TGTGCCAGCAGCTTAAGGGGGGGGCCGGAGACCCAGTACTTC; cdr3_aa: CASSLRGGPETQYF
j_call: TRBJ2-7; v_call: TRBV2; clone_size: many; d_call: .; cdr3_nt: TGTGCCAGCAGTGAGACGCAGAGGAAGGGCGAGCAGTACTTC; cdr3_aa: CASSETQRKGEQYF
j_call: TRBJ2-7; v_call: TRBV2; clone_size: many; d_call: TRBD2; cdr3_nt: TGTGCCAGCAGTTCTTCCGGGACTAGTGGGTACGAGCAGTACTTC; cdr3_aa: CASSSSGTSGYEQYF
j_call: TRBJ2-3; v_call: TRBV20-1; clone_size: many; d_call: .; cdr3_nt: TGCAGTGCTACGACAGGGACGGGAGCAGGGGATACGCAGTATTTT; cdr3_aa: CSATTGTGAGDTQYF
j_call: TRBJ2-7; v_call: TRBV27; clone_size: many; d_call: TRBD1; cdr3_nt: TGTGCCAGCAGTCGGGACAGGGTGTTAAACTACGAGCAGTACTTC; cdr3_aa: CASSRDRVLNYEQYF
j_call: TRBJ2-7; v_call: TRBV7-2; clone_size: .; d_call: TRBD1; cdr3_nt: TGTGCCAGCAGCTTAGCCGGGACAGAAATTCCCTACGAGCAGTACTTC; cdr3_aa: CASSLAGTEIPYEQYF
j_call: TRBJ2-1; v_call: TRBV5-8; clone_size: .; d_call: .; cdr3_nt: TGTGCCAGCAGCACCGCCCCAAGTCCAGGGGGGACGGACAATGAGCAGTTCTTC; cdr3_aa: CASSTAPSPGGTDNEQFF
j_call: TRBJ1-3; v_call: TRBV3-1; clone_size: .; d_call: .; cdr3_nt: TGTGCCAGCAGCCAAGATAGGAACACCATATATTTT; cdr3_aa: CASSQDRNTIYF
j_call: TRBJ1-2; v_call: TRBV7-9; clone_size: many; d_call: .; cdr3_nt: TGTGCCAGCAGCCTATCAAACGCCGACCTGCGCTACACCTTC; cdr3_aa: CASSLSNADLRYTF
j_call: TRBJ1-1; v_call: TRBV18; clone_size: many; d_call: .; cdr3_nt: TGTGCCAGCTCACCCTTACAGGGACCCGACACTGAAGCTTTCTTT; cdr3_aa: CASSPLQGPDTEAFF
j_call: TRBJ2-7; v_call: TRBV2; clone_size: .; d_call: TRBD2; cdr3_nt: TGTGCCGGACTCCGGGGGCGGGAGGGTTCCTACGAGCAGTACTTC; cdr3_aa: CAGLRGREGSYEQYF
j_call: TRBJ2-7; v_call: TRBV2; clone_size: many; d_call: .; cdr3_nt: TGTGCCAGCAGTGACGAGGGGAGCTCCTACGAGCAGTACTTC; cdr3_aa: CASSDEGSSYEQYF
j_call: TRBJ1-1; v_call: TRBV2; clone_size: many; d_call: .; cdr3_nt: TGTGCCAGCAGTGAAGCTGGGAGTGGAAAAGCTTTCTTT; cdr3_aa: CASSEAGSGKAFF